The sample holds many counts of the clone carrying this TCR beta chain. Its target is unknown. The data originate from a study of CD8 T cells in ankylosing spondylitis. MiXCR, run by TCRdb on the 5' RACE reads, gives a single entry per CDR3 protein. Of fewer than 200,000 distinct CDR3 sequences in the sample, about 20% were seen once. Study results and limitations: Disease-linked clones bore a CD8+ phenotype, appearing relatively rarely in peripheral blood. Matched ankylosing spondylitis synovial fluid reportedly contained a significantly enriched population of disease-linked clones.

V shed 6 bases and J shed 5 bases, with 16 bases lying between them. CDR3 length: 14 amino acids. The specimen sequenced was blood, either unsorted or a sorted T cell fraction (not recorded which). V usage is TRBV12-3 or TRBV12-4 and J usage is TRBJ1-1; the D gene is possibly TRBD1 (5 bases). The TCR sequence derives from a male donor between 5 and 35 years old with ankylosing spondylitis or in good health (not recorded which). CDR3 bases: TGTGCCAGCAGCCACCCGGGGGAGTCGACTGAAGCTTTCTTT. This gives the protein CASSHPGESTEAFF.